The clone carrying this TCR beta chain was counted a single time. Its specificity is unknown. These data come from a study of cytomegalovirus exposure and HLA in healthy donors. The wider study: Roughly 92 million unique TCRs, all from HLA-typed donors, were included in an early release of the data. Study-level findings and limits: Certain indistinguishable V segments, among them TRBV6-2 and TRBV6-3, were excluded. Three CMV-associated chains were confirmed in vitro to be specific for CMV antigens. Prior analysis indicated that the majority of TCR beta V segments exhibited productivity approximately 90% or approximately 30% of the time.

The PCR had 60 Vbeta and 13 Jbeta primers. The data were produced by immunoSEQ multiplex PCR, yet TCRdb's version contains in-frame clones alone and is incomplete. The table includes roughly 170,000 clones, 82% detected once. This CDR3 spans 14 amino acids. The germline V and J ends were trimmed by 2 bases and 0 bases, with 7 bases remaining between them. Germline CDR1 reads SEHNR; CDR2 reads FQNEAQ (reference sequence). The clonotype originates from a male donor in good health and CMV-seronegative. Sequenced input: PBMCs. The chain carries TRBV7-9 and TRBJ2-5; a weak D match, TRBD2 (5 bases). CDR3 nucleotide sequence: TGTGCCAGCAGCTTAATCGGGGACCAAGAGACCCAGTACTTC. It specifies CASSLIGDQETQYF.